Presented here are 5 T cell receptor beta chains from one specimen sequenced in a study of regulatory T cells in long-lasting Graves disease. Arm-PCR of CDR3 regions and iRepertoire HTBI primers were the basis on which TCR beta libraries were built. TCRdb called the multiplex PCR reads again in MiXCR, with one record for every CDR3 protein. The sample holds over 500,000 distinct CDR3 sequences, under 20% seen once. This sample's time point: newly diagnosed GD, antithyroid drugs for less than 3 months. The authors made the TCR library using RNA they extracted from PBMCs. These data were also filed under a second study, of T cells in Graves' hyperthyroidism and ophthalmopathy.

This sample comprised peripheral blood mononuclear cells (PBMCs), obtained at new diagnosis, from a patient treated with antithyroid drugs. The receptors were sampled from a woman younger than 45 with Graves disease.

The chain joins TRBV6-5 to TRBJ1-2; the D is unclear. CDR1 and CDR2 (germline): MNHEY, SVGAGI. V was cut by 7 bases and J by 3 bases, with 12 bases left in between. CDR3 length equals 13 residues. CDR3 loop: CASNQKAYYGYTF. The CDR3 DNA is TGTGCCAGCAACCAGAAGGCATACTATGGCTACACCTTC.

The rearrangement uses TRBV11-2 and TRBJ2-1; 9 bases are a match to TRBD2. Germline CDR1 and CDR2: SGHAT and FQNNGV. CDR3 length: 15 residues. Trimming cost V 2 bases and J 4 bases; bases outside gene matches: 3. For the CDR3, the DNA is TGTGCCAGCAGCTTAAGACTAGCGGCTTACAATGAGCAGTTCTTC. It encodes CASSLRLAAYNEQFF.

This clonotype showed up many times. The chain links TRBV7-9 to TRBJ2-1, with D perhaps matching TRBD1 (5 bases). CDR3 size: 14 residues. Germline V CDR1 and CDR2: SEHNR, FQNEAQ (reference sequence). V was clipped by 1 base and J by 7 bases, with 11 bases between them. The CDR3 region has the DNA TGTGCCAGCAGCTTAGTTCAGGGTATGAATGAGCAGTTCTTC. This gives the protein CASSLVQGMNEQFF.

Concerning this clonotype: One end of the junction varies from germline; a read error may be responsible. The chain uses TRBV19 and TRBJ2-2; TRBD1 is a possible D gene (5 bases). The CDR3 covers 14 residues. Germline V gene sequence: CDR1 LNHDA, CDR2 SQIVND (reference sequence). The CDR3 bases are TGTGCCAGTAGGTTCCGACAGAACAACGGGGAGCTGTTTTTT. The encoded protein is CASRFRQNNGELFF.

There are many counts of this clonotype. This chain joins TRBV12-3 or TRBV12-4 and TRBJ2-5; the match to TRBD2 covers 8 bases. With 8 bases clipped from V and 5 bases from J, the junction kept 7 bases outside the gene matches. This CDR3 has 13 amino acids. The DNA of the CDR3 is TGTGCCAGCCTTATAGCGGGATATGAGACCCAGTACTTC. It specifies CASLIAGYETQYF.